The 28 T cell receptor beta chains listed next were all sequenced from one sample in a study of control samples from healthy donors and cancer patients. Sequencing used immunoSEQ multiplex PCR; TCRdb keeps in-frame clones, though not all of them. Among just under 75,000 clones, roughly 87% were seen once, and the ten largest hold over 3.5%. Sample: blood. The receptors derive from a woman aged 45 to 65 in good health.

This chain joins TRBV4-2 and TRBJ1-1; D ambiguous. The germline CDR1 and CDR2 sequences are LGHNA and YNFKEQ. This CDR3 contains 17 residues. Trimming shortened V by 0 bases and J by 0 bases, and 14 bases separated the two germline ends. The CDR3 sequence: CASSQDLAQLLNTEAFF. The DNA of the CDR3 is TGTGCCAGCAGCCAAGATCTGGCACAGCTCTTGAACACTGAAGCTTTCTTT.

The chain is built from TRBV28 and TRBJ2-3; possibly TRBD1 for D (6 bases). CDR1 and CDR2 (germline): MDHEN, SYDVKM. The V and J ends lost 6 bases and 4 bases respectively, with 14 bases between them. The CDR3 length is 14 residues. The CDR3 loop is CASRYRVSADTQYF. For the CDR3, the DNA is TGTGCCAGCAGATACAGGGTCTCTGCAGATACGCAGTATTTT.

The chain employs TRBV7-9 and TRBJ1-1; a weak D match, TRBD1 (5 bases). The V gene lost 4 bases and the J gene lost 1 base, with 10 bases spanning the gap. The germline V gene has CDR1 SEHNR and CDR2 FQNEAQ (reference sequence). The length of the CDR3 is 14 residues. This CDR3 reads CASSYRDGNTEAFF. The CDR3 DNA reads as TGTGCCAGCAGCTACCGGGACGGGAACACTGAAGCTTTCTTT.

The V gene is TRBV14, the J gene TRBJ1-2; D call uncertain. V lost 1 base and J lost 8, with 11 bases in between. Germline values: CDR1 SGHDN, CDR2 FVKESK. CDR3 length: 13 residues. The CDR3 region has the DNA TGTGCCAGCAGCCAAGTAGCCGGGGAAGGCTACACCTTC. Its protein product is CASSQVAGEGYTF.

This sequence joins TRBV6-5 and TRBJ1-5; unclear D gene. This CDR3 has 15 residues. Between the trimmed V and J ends, which lost 0 bases and 0 bases, there was a span of 6 bases. Germline CDR1 is MNHEY and CDR2 is SVGAGI. The CDR3 bases are TGTGCCAGCAGTTACTCGGGGTATAGCAATCAGCCCCAGCATTTT. This encodes CASSYSGYSNQPQHF.

The J gene is TRBJ2-3, the V gene TRBV5-4; 11 bases are a match to TRBD2. This CDR3 is 16 amino acids long. CDR1 is SGHNT, CDR2 YYREEE, per germline (reference sequence). The ends lost 2 bases at V and 2 bases at J; junction bases unmatched: 4. CDR3: CASSFLTSGTTDTQYF. The CDR3 nucleotides read TGTGCCAGCAGCTTTTTGACTAGCGGGACCACAGATACGCAGTATTTT.

J is TRBJ2-1 and V is TRBV20-1; 8 bases line up with TRBD2. In germline, CDR1 is DFQATT, CDR2 SNEGSKA (reference sequence). The CDR3 has 13 amino acids. The ends lost 6 bases at V and 9 bases at J; junction bases unmatched: 10. The CDR3 reads CSASSGIRGEQFF. The CDR3 bases are TGCAGTGCCAGTAGCGGGATAAGGGGTGAGCAGTTCTTC.

The rearrangement joins TRBV5-6 to TRBJ1-2; 10 positions match TRBD1. Germline-derived CDR1 and CDR2 are SGHDT and YYEEEE. The CDR3 runs 15 residues. V gave up 4 bases and J gave up 2 bases; unmatched junction bases: 5. The CDR3 DNA follows: TGTGCCAGCAGCCGACAGGGGGCAGCCAACTATGGCTACACCTTC. Its translation: CASSRQGAANYGYTF.

V and J are TRBV28 and TRBJ1-2; no clear D. V lost 6 bases, J lost 8 bases, and 13 bases lay in between. Germline lookup yields CDR1 MDHEN and CDR2 SYDVKM. This CDR3 has 12 amino acids. CDR3 DNA sequence: TGTGCCAGCAGCCGGACCGGGCGAGGCTACACCTTC. It is translated as CASSRTGRGYTF.

This clone was detected a few times. V gene TRBV10-1 combines with J gene TRBJ2-5, with TRBD2 identical over 11 bases. The CDR3 runs 16 residues. V dropped 3 bases and J dropped 4; count of bases not matched to a gene: 7. The germline V gene has CDR1 WNHNN and CDR2 SYGVQD (reference sequence). This chain's CDR3 is CASSDTSGSRRETQYF. The DNA for the CDR3 is TGCGCCAGCAGTGACACTAGCGGGAGCCGAAGAGAGACCCAGTACTTC.

This chain joins TRBV30 and TRBJ2-7; D assignment may be TRBD1 or TRBD2 (6 bases each). The CDR3 extends over 14 amino acids. V gave up 2 bases and J gave up 0 bases, with 11 bases separating them. Germline V lookup: CDR1 GTSNPN, CDR2 SVGIG (reference sequence). CDR3 in amino acids: CAWSYGGLSYEQYF. CDR3 nucleotide sequence: TGTGCCTGGAGTTACGGGGGCCTCTCCTACGAGCAGTACTTC.

CDR3 nucleotides: TGCGCCAGCAGCTCCACCGGGACTTCGTACGAGCAGTACTTC. Protein: CASSSTGTSYEQYF. The chain employs TRBV5-1 and TRBJ2-7; D perhaps matches TRBD2 (6 bases). The germline gives CDR1 SGHRS, CDR2 YFSETQ. The V gene lost 3 bases and the J gene lost 4 bases, with 14 bases spanning the gap. This CDR3 comprises 14 residues.

V and J are TRBV29-1 and TRBJ2-1; D may correspond to TRBD1 or TRBD2 (5 bases each). The CDR3 loop spans 13 amino acids. V lost 7 bases to trimming and J lost 5 bases, with 15 bases between them. Germline V CDR1 and CDR2: SQVTM, ANQGSEA. In DNA form, the CDR3 reads TGCAGCGGATCCTGGGGGTCGGACAATGAGCAGTTCTTC. As protein: CSGSWGSDNEQFF.

The chain uses TRBV6-5 and TRBJ2-5; D call uncertain. This CDR3 is built from 12 residues. CDR1 and CDR2 (germline): MNHEY, SVGAGI. V was trimmed by 5 bases and J by 5 bases, leaving 9 bases between them. CDR3 sequence (DNA): TGTGCCAGCAGTCCGACTCGGGAGACCCAGTACTTC. As protein: CASSPTRETQYF.

The chain combines TRBV3-1 (or the pseudogene TRBV3-2) with TRBJ2-2, with 7 bases lining up with TRBD1. CDR3 length equals 13 residues. The germline V gene encodes CDR1 LGHDT and CDR2 YNNKEL (reference sequence). V trimming: 11 bases; J trimming: 7 bases; junction bases outside the gene matches: 10. The CDR3 region is CALRDRASGELFF. CDR3 DNA sequence: TGTGCCCTCCGAGACAGGGCGAGCGGGGAGCTGTTTTTT.

The chain couples TRBV5-1 to TRBJ1-1; tentatively, D is TRBD1 (5 bases). V gave up 7 bases and J gave up 1 base, with 20 bases separating them. The CDR3 extends over 16 amino acids. The germline V gene has CDR1 SGHRS and CDR2 YFSETQ. The CDR3 is CASRTGDGAANTEAFF. Here the CDR3 DNA reads TGCGCCAGCCGTACCGGGGACGGGGCAGCGAACACTGAAGCTTTCTTT.

V and J are TRBV28 and TRBJ1-1; D call uncertain. CDR1 is MDHEN and CDR2 is SYDVKM in the germline V gene. The CDR3 runs 15 residues. V lost 3 bases and J 2 bases, leaving 13 bases between the germline ends. CDR3 DNA sequence: TGTGCCAGCAGTTTCCTTGGCGGGCATAACACTGAAGCTTTCTTT. It translates to CASSFLGGHNTEAFF.

This clone was seen more than once but under ten times. This rearrangement joins TRBV21-1 to TRBJ2-2; the D call in the table, TRBD2, was not verified against the DNA. TRBV21-1 is recorded as a pseudogene. The CDR3 has 16 amino acids. CDR3 loop: CASSSLGLATTGELFF. For the CDR3, the DNA is TGTGCCAGCAGCTCCCTGGGACTAGCGACCACCGGGGAGCTGTTTTTT.

The rearrangement links TRBV10-3 to TRBJ2-7; no clear D. Germline CDR1 reads ENHRY; CDR2 reads SYGVKD. The CDR3 extends over 13 amino acids. V lost 0 bases and J 2 bases, leaving 5 bases between the germline ends. The CDR3 is CAISESLTYEQYF. CDR3 sequence (DNA): TGTGCCATCAGTGAGTCCTTAACCTACGAGCAGTACTTC.

The chain carries TRBV6-1 and TRBJ1-5; 8 nucleotides match TRBD1. V gave up 4 bases and J gave up 2 bases; unmatched junction bases: 7. The CDR3 sequence is 16 residues long. Germline CDR1 MNHNS, CDR2 SASEGT. In nucleotides, the CDR3 is TGTGCCAGCAGTGGACAGGGGAACCTTGGCAATCAGCCCCAGCATTTT. Amino acid sequence: CASSGQGNLGNQPQHF.

The chain has TRBV20-1 and TRBJ2-7, with D uncertain. Trimming pared 3 bases from V and 6 bases from J, leaving 18 bases between. Per germline, CDR1 DFQATT and CDR2 SNEGSKA (reference sequence). CDR3 length: 14 amino acids. The CDR3 is CSASWALVVGEQYF. The CDR3 nucleotides are TGCAGTGCTAGTTGGGCTCTAGTAGTCGGCGAGCAGTACTTC.

The gene calls are TRBV9 and TRBJ2-1, with 7 bases matching TRBD2. Trimming removed 4 bases from V and 1 base from J; junction bases left unmatched: 5. From germline, CDR1 is SGDLS and CDR2 YYNGEE. This CDR3 spans 15 amino acids. CDR3 amino acids: CASSPDGGSYNEQFF. CDR3 DNA: TGTGCCAGCAGCCCGGACGGGGGGTCCTACAATGAGCAGTTCTTC.

This clone was counted once. The rearrangement links TRBV7-9 to TRBJ2-2, with unresolved D. The CDR3 spans 13 residues. Germline V gives CDR1 SEHNR, CDR2 FQNEAQ (reference sequence). The V end was cut by 0 bases, the J end by 7 bases, with 6 bases between. For the CDR3, the DNA is TGTGCCAGCAGCTTAGCAGCAATCGGGGAGCTGTTTTTT. It codes for CASSLAAIGELFF. The full variable domain, rest sourced from reference TRBV7-9 and TRBJ2-2, is DTGVSQNPRHKITKRGQNVTFRCDPISEHNRLYWYRQTLGQGPEFLTYFQNEAQLEKSRLLSDRFSAERPKGSFSTLEIQRTEQGDSAMYLCASSLAAIGELFFGEGSRLTVL.

The J gene is TRBJ2-5, the V gene TRBV6-5, with D perhaps given as TRBD1 or TRBD2 (6 bases each). CDR1 and CDR2 (germline): MNHEY, SVGAGI. Trimming removed 4 bases from V and 4 bases from J, with 13 bases in between. The CDR3 is made up of 14 amino acids. The CDR3 DNA reads TGTGCCAGCAGTTTACAGGGAGGCGGAGAGACCCAGTACTTC. It codes for CASSLQGGGETQYF.

This clone has just a few counts. One end of the junction does not line up with germline, which may come from a read error. This chain links TRBV23-1 with TRBJ2-5; perhaps TRBD1 as D (6 bases). TRBV23-1 is filed as an ORF, its function uncertain. The CDR3 covers 10 residues. The CDR3 bases are TGCGCAAGCAGGGGAGAGACCCAGTACTTC. As protein: CASRGETQYF.

This chain connects TRBV2 to TRBJ1-2; weak D call: TRBD1 (5 bases). The V gene's germline CDR1 is SNHLY and CDR2 FYNNEI. There are 12 residues in the CDR3. DNA of the CDR3: TGTGCGGGGGTAGGGGCTAACTATGGCTACACCTTC. Encoded protein: CAGVGANYGYTF.

In DNA form, the CDR3 reads TGTGCCAGCAGTGAGGGCGGTGGAACTATCGGCTACACCTTC. Amino acid sequence: CASSEGGGTIGYTF. The chain is built from TRBV28 and TRBJ1-2; D uncertain. The germline gives CDR1 MDHEN, CDR2 SYDVKM. Trimming pared 5 bases from V and 8 bases from J, leaving 18 bases between. The CDR3 is 14 residues long.

The rearrangement uses TRBV6-1 and TRBJ2-1, with 9 positions matching TRBD2. The CDR3 contains 19 residues. Germline CDR1 MNHNS, CDR2 SASEGT. Trimming at V came to 1 base and at J to 7 bases, leaving 17 bases not matched to a gene. The CDR3: CASSEGLAGDGWGKNEQFF. CDR3 DNA sequence: TGTGCCAGCAGTGAAGGGTTAGCGGGAGATGGCTGGGGGAAAAATGAGCAGTTCTTC.